Each of the 14 T cell receptor beta chains below was sequenced from the same sample in a study of Ad26.COV2.S vaccination and SARS-CoV-2 variants. Clones were read by immunoSEQ multiplex PCR, and TCRdb kept only the in-frame ones, dropping some. The sample yields hundreds of thousands of clones, 80% to 90% seen once. Treatment given: around 19 received Ad26.COV2.S at low or high dose, single or two shots; 5 received placebo; per-sample allocation not given. Sampling occurred on day 63 after the first vaccine or placebo injection. Specimen: peripheral blood, collected in a trial of Ad26.COV2.S vaccine versus placebo. Receptors originate from a person aged 18-65 years who received the Ad26.COV2.S COVID-19 vaccine or a placebo.

V gene TRBV2 combines with J gene TRBJ1-3, with TRBD1 identical over 7 bases. CDR3 length: 19 amino acids. V was clipped by 3 bases and J by 0 bases; unmatched bases: 14. Germline lookup yields CDR1 SNHLY and CDR2 FYNNEI. The CDR3 DNA sequence: TGTGCCAGCAGTGATCCGACAGGGCACTTCTCGTTCTCTGGAAACACCATATATTTT. Translation: CASSDPTGHFSFSGNTIYF.

This clone was detected only once. The chain couples TRBV21-1 to TRBJ1-6. TRBV21-1 counts as a pseudogene. The CDR3 totals 13 residues. CDR3 protein: CARGFPYNSPLHF. The CDR3 DNA reads TGTGCCAGAGGGTTTCCCTATAATTCACCCCTCCACTTT.

The chain links TRBV10-3 to TRBJ2-1; D possibly corresponds to TRBD2 (5 bases). The CDR3 length is 14 residues. Per germline, CDR1 ENHRY and CDR2 SYGVKD. Trimming took 0 bases from V and 4 from J, leaving 7 bases between them. DNA of the CDR3: TGTGCCATCAGTGAGTCATCGGGGTACAATGAGCAGTTCTTC. Its protein product is CAISESSGYNEQFF.

V and J are TRBV4-3 and TRBJ1-2; no clear D gene. The germline V and J ends were trimmed by 3 bases and 4 bases, with 21 bases remaining between them. The length of the CDR3 is 17 residues. Germline V lookup: CDR1 LGHNA, CDR2 YSLEER. In DNA form, the CDR3 reads TGCGCCAGCAGCCATACCCGTACCCAGTTGGGTTTCTATGGCTACACCTTC. Amino acids: CASSHTRTQLGFYGYTF.

In this sample, this clone turned up once. The rearrangement links TRBV7-2 to TRBJ2-5; possibly TRBD1 for D (5 bases). This CDR3 has 17 residues. The germline V and J ends were trimmed by 1 base and 2 bases, with 17 bases remaining between them. Germline-derived CDR1 and CDR2 are SGHTA and FQGNSA. CDR3 sequence: CASSLGSADQGQETQYF. The CDR3 nucleotides are TGTGCCAGCAGCTTAGGTTCGGCTGATCAGGGTCAAGAGACCCAGTACTTC. Using reference TRBV7-2 and TRBJ2-5 for the parts outside the CDR3, the full variable domain is GAGVSQSPSNKVTEKGKDVELRCDPISGHTALYWYRQSLGQGLEFLIYFQGNSAPDKSGLPSDRFSAERTGGSVSTLTIQRTQQEDSAVYLCASSLGSADQGQETQYFGPGTRLLVL.

The chain is built from TRBV19 and TRBJ1-1, with TRBD1 as a possible D gene (5 bases). Germline lookup yields CDR1 LNHDA and CDR2 SQIVND (reference sequence). The CDR3 has 15 residues. Trimming shortened V by 5 bases and J by 1 base, and 14 bases separated the two germline ends. DNA for the CDR3: TGTGCCAGTAGTTGGGAACAGGCCCAGAACACTGAAGCTTTCTTT. Protein sequence: CASSWEQAQNTEAFF.

This clone was detected once. This chain connects TRBV2 to TRBJ2-3, with 16 bases lining up with TRBD2. Germline CDR1 reads SNHLY; CDR2 reads FYNNEI. The CDR3 extends over 15 amino acids. The V segment lost 7 bases and the J segment 6 bases; nucleotides outside the gene matches: 4. The chain's CDR3 is CASTGTSGGVDTQYF. The CDR3 DNA follows: TGTGCCAGCACAGGGACTAGCGGGGGGGTGGATACGCAGTATTTT.

The V gene is TRBV12-3 or TRBV12-4, the J gene TRBJ1-4; 10 bases agree with TRBD1. The CDR3 length is 13 residues. The V gene end was trimmed by 8 bases and the J gene end by 5 bases; junction bases not matched to a gene: 2. The CDR3 DNA follows: TGTGCCAGCCGACAGGGGGCGAATGAAAAACTGTTTTTT. Its protein product is CASRQGANEKLFF.

The chain combines TRBV28 with TRBJ2-7, with 11 bases aligning to TRBD2. This CDR3 has 15 residues. The germline V gene encodes CDR1 MDHEN and CDR2 SYDVKM. V shed 2 bases, J shed 4 bases, and the junction held 4 bases outside the gene matches. The DNA of the CDR3 is TGTGCCAGCAGTTTACGCCTAGCGGGAGGTTACGAGCAGTACTTC. As protein: CASSLRLAGGYEQYF.

The rearrangement uses TRBV9 and TRBJ2-7; possibly TRBD1 for D (6 bases). The CDR3 is made up of 14 amino acids. Trimming took off 2 bases at V and 2 bases at J, with 11 bases between the two ends. Germline-derived CDR1 and CDR2 are SGDLS and YYNGEE. CDR3 region: CASSVAGVPYEQYF. The CDR3 DNA follows: TGTGCCAGCAGCGTCGCAGGGGTTCCCTACGAGCAGTACTTC.

The chain uses TRBV19 and TRBJ2-3; D is unresolved. Germline V lookup: CDR1 LNHDA, CDR2 SQIVND (reference sequence). CDR3 length: 14 residues. V lost 3 bases and J 1 base, leaving 8 bases between the germline ends. CDR3: CASSIEVGTDTQYF. CDR3 in DNA: TGTGCCAGTAGTATCGAAGTTGGCACAGATACGCAGTATTTT. Full variable domain (remainder filled in from reference TRBV19 and TRBJ2-3): DGGITQSPKYLFRKEGQNVTLSCEQNLNHDAMYWYRQDPGQGLRLIYYSQIVNDFQKGDIAEGYSVSREKKESFPLTVTSAQKNPTAFYLCASSIEVGTDTQYFGPGTRLTVL.

The rearrangement uses TRBV7-3 and TRBJ2-1; 8 bases fit TRBD2. The germline CDR1 and CDR2 sequences are SGHTA and FQGTGA. The CDR3 spans 16 residues. J gave up 8 bases and V 1 base, and 10 bases lay outside the gene matches. The CDR3 loop reads CASSLNPEAGDDEQFF. Written as DNA, the CDR3 is TGTGCCAGCAGCTTAAACCCAGAAGCGGGAGACGATGAGCAGTTCTTC.

The chain couples TRBV7-9 to TRBJ2-7; TRBD1 is a possible D gene (5 bases). The CDR3 contains 12 residues. With 4 bases removed from V and 3 bases from J, the gap between germline ends came to 7 bases. Germline CDR1 and CDR2: SEHNR and FQNEAQ (reference sequence). The CDR3 region has the DNA TGTGCCAGCAGCTCGACAGTCTACGAGCAGTACTTC. The encoded protein is CASSSTVYEQYF.

The chain is built from TRBV11-2 and TRBJ1-6; TRBD1 is a possible D gene (6 bases). Trimming pared 10 bases from V and 4 bases from J, leaving 14 bases between. The CDR3 covers 14 residues. The germline V gene has CDR1 SGHAT and CDR2 FQNNGV. The CDR3 sequence is CANLLTGYNSPLHF. In DNA form, the CDR3 reads TGTGCCAACCTTCTAACAGGGTATAATTCACCCCTCCACTTT.